A single sample gave rise to the 22 T cell receptor beta chains below, sequenced in a study of T cell responses to AZD1222 COVID-19 vaccine. Repertoires were generated with immunoSEQ multiplex PCR, while TCRdb's copy carries only in-frame clones and drops some. In the table there are about 98,000 clones, about 91% of which are singletons. The material sequenced was peripheral blood, taken on day 0 of MenACWY control vaccination. These receptors all stem from an adult in good health.

This sequence joins TRBV9 and TRBJ1-6; weak D call: TRBD1 (6 bases). The V gene lost 0 bases and the J gene lost 10 bases, with 14 bases spanning the gap. The germline V gene encodes CDR1 SGDLS and CDR2 YYNGEE. CDR3 length: 15 amino acids. The chain's CDR3 is CASSVDVQGNSPLHF. In DNA, the CDR3 is TGTGCCAGCAGCGTAGACGTTCAGGGGAACTCACCCCTCCACTTT.

The rearrangement links TRBV5-1 to TRBJ1-3; the D is unclear. The V gene's germline CDR1 is SGHRS and CDR2 YFSETQ. The CDR3 extends over 13 amino acids. V was shortened by 4 bases and J by 2 bases, with 7 bases between the two germline ends. The CDR3 coding sequence is TGCGCCAGCAGCCCCGGCCCTGGAAACACCATATATTTT. Protein sequence: CASSPGPGNTIYF. Variable domain in full (rest from reference TRBV5-1 and TRBJ1-3): KAGVTQTPRYLIKTRGQQVTLSCSPISGHRSVSWYQQTPGQGLQFLFEYFSETQRNKGNFPGRFSGRQFSNSRSEMNVSTLELGDSALYLCASSPGPGNTIYFGEGSWLTVV.

This clone was picked up one time. The chain carries TRBV27 and TRBJ1-1; D remains unclear. CDR3 length: 13 residues. The germline V gene encodes CDR1 MNHEY and CDR2 SMNVEV (reference sequence). Trimming removed 5 bases from V and 1 base from J, with 8 bases in between. The CDR3 loop is CASSQVRNTEAFF. As DNA, the CDR3 is TGTGCCAGCAGTCAAGTCCGGAACACTGAAGCTTTCTTT.

This chain links TRBV9 with TRBJ1-1; D is unresolved. CDR3 length: 18 amino acids. Trimming took off 0 bases at V and 1 base at J, with 19 bases between the two ends. Per the germline V gene, CDR1 is SGDLS and CDR2 is YYNGEE. CDR3 loop: CASSVGWADRHQNTEAFF. CDR3 nucleotides: TGTGCCAGCAGCGTAGGGTGGGCGGATCGGCACCAGAACACTGAAGCTTTCTTT.

The chain carries TRBV14 and TRBJ2-1; 7 bases fit TRBD2. V lost 0 bases to trimming and J lost 7 bases; unmatched junction nucleotides: 6. This CDR3 is built from 15 residues. The germline CDR1 and CDR2 sequences are SGHDN and FVKESK. As DNA, the CDR3 is TGTGCCAGCAGCCAAGAACGAGACGGGGGGAATGAGCAGTTCTTC. It translates to CASSQERDGGNEQFF.

This chain uses TRBV9 with TRBJ1-6; TRBD1 is a possible D gene (6 bases). V lost 2 bases and J lost 6, with 15 bases in between. The CDR3 is 16 residues long. Germline values: CDR1 SGDLS, CDR2 YYNGEE. The CDR3 loop reads CASSVEGGDGNSPLHF. DNA for the CDR3: TGTGCCAGCAGCGTTGAAGGGGGAGATGGTAATTCACCCCTCCACTTT.

This clone was recorded only once. This chain links TRBV5-1 with TRBJ2-6; 11 positions agree with TRBD1. Trimming took 4 bases from V and 1 from J; bases not matched to a gene: 4. In germline, CDR1 is SGHRS, CDR2 YFSETQ. The CDR3 totals 17 residues. The CDR3: CASSVRDRGSGANVLTF. In DNA form, the CDR3 reads TGCGCCAGCAGCGTGCGGGACAGGGGGTCTGGGGCCAACGTCCTGACTTTC.

The rearrangement uses TRBV6-2 or TRBV6-3 and TRBJ1-1, with D hard to call. CDR3 size: 16 residues. Germline values: CDR1 MNHEY, CDR2 SVGEGT. The germline V and J ends were trimmed by 2 bases and 6 bases, with 19 bases remaining between them. CDR3 sequence (DNA): TGTGCCAGCAGTTACCCCTCGGGCCTTTCTCGGGCTGAAGCTTTCTTT. Its protein is CASSYPSGLSRAEAFF.

The genes are TRBV4-2 and TRBJ1-2; 7 bases are a match to TRBD1. The CDR3 has 17 residues. With V trimmed by 0 bases and J by 4 bases, 11 bases remained unmatched. Germline CDR1 reads LGHNA; CDR2 reads YNFKEQ. The CDR3 loop reads CASSQEIEGAWPYGYTF. The CDR3 DNA sequence: TGTGCCAGCAGCCAAGAAATTGAGGGGGCCTGGCCCTATGGCTACACCTTC.

The chain is built from TRBV10-3 and TRBJ1-3; TRBD1 is a possible D gene (5 bases). In germline, CDR1 is ENHRY, CDR2 SYGVKD. This CDR3 contains 17 residues. The V and J ends lost 8 bases and 0 bases respectively, with 20 bases between them. CDR3 in amino acids: CAISEGSSLFSGNTIYF. In nucleotides, the CDR3 is TGTGCCATCTCCGAGGGGTCGAGTCTTTTCTCTGGAAACACCATATATTTT.

The rearrangement uses TRBV29-1 and TRBJ1-4; TRBD1 might be the D (6 bases). Germline values: CDR1 SQVTM, CDR2 ANQGSEA. The CDR3 runs to 12 residues. CDR3 nucleotide sequence: TGCGGGGGGCAGGGGCCTAATGAAAAACTGTTTTTT. Its translation is CGGQGPNEKLFF.

The genes are TRBV6-5 and TRBJ2-5, with TRBD2 matching 11 bases. This CDR3 comprises 15 residues. Per the germline V gene, CDR1 is MNHEY and CDR2 is SVGAGI. V was clipped by 6 bases and J by 1 base; unmatched bases: 4. CDR3 in amino acids: CASSSLAGGQETQYF. The CDR3 coding sequence is TGTGCCAGCAGCAGCCTAGCGGGGGGCCAAGAGACCCAGTACTTC.

The rearrangement uses TRBV30 and TRBJ1-2; 7 positions match TRBD1. Germline V CDR1 and CDR2: GTSNPN, SVGIG (reference sequence). This CDR3 region has 14 residues. V shed 5 bases, J shed 0 bases, and the junction held 6 bases outside the gene matches. DNA of the CDR3: TGTGCCTGGGTCGACAGGGTTACTAACTATGGCTACACCTTC. Its translation: CAWVDRVTNYGYTF. The full variable domain, in which reference TRBV30 and TRBJ1-2 provide the parts outside the CDR3, is SQTIHQWPATLVQPVGSPLSLECTVEGTSNPNLYWYRQAAGRGLQLLFYSVGIGQISSEVPQNLSASRPQDRQFILSSKKLLLSDSGFYLCAWVDRVTNYGYTFGSGTRLTVV.

This chain uses TRBV6-6 with TRBJ2-2, with 7 bases lining up with TRBD1. The CDR3 spans 15 residues. Looked up from germline, CDR1 is MNHNY and CDR2 is SVGAGI (reference sequence). V trimming: 4 bases; J trimming: 3 bases; junction bases outside the gene matches: 5. The CDR3 coding sequence is TGTGCCAGCAGTTTGAGGGGACAGTACACCGGGGAGCTGTTTTTT. Translated, it gives CASSLRGQYTGELFF.

The V call is TRBV19, the J call TRBJ1-1, with D maybe TRBD1 (5 bases). Looked up from germline, CDR1 is LNHDA and CDR2 is SQIVND (reference sequence). This CDR3 has 13 amino acids. Trimming stripped 7 bases from V and 7 bases from J, with 16 bases between. CDR3: CASKERERGEAFF. CDR3 nucleotide sequence: TGTGCCAGTAAAGAACGGGAGAGGGGTGAAGCTTTCTTT.

The rearrangement joins TRBV13 to TRBJ1-2, with D unresolved. The CDR3 has 13 amino acids. The V gene's germline CDR1 is PRHDT and CDR2 FYEKMQ (reference sequence). V lost 5 bases and J lost 0, with 7 bases in between. This CDR3 reads CASSIQTNYGYTF. The CDR3 bases are TGTGCCAGCAGCATACAAACTAACTATGGCTACACCTTC.

This clone was recorded a few times. In nucleotides, the CDR3 is TGTGCCAGTAGTAGGAGGACTAGCGGGATCACCGGGGAGCTGTTTTTT. Residues: CASSRRTSGITGELFF. The chain recombines TRBV19 with TRBJ2-2; 12 nucleotides line up with TRBD2. The junction had 4 bases not matched to a gene; V was cut back by 4 bases and J by 4 bases. The CDR3 covers 16 residues. Looked up from germline, CDR1 is LNHDA and CDR2 is SQIVND (reference sequence).

J is TRBJ2-7 and V is TRBV9, with D maybe TRBD1 (6 bases). The CDR3 runs 14 residues. Trimming took off 2 bases at V and 5 bases at J, with 14 bases between the two ends. Germline V gives CDR1 SGDLS, CDR2 YYNGEE. This CDR3 is CASSVRGIGDEQYF. The CDR3 DNA sequence: TGTGCCAGCAGCGTCAGGGGAATTGGCGACGAGCAGTACTTC.

This clone is a singleton in its sample. This chain joins TRBV6-2 or TRBV6-3 and TRBJ2-7, with TRBD1 as a possible D gene (5 bases). CDR3 length equals 13 residues. Deletions cut 0 bases from V and 5 bases from J, with 8 bases between. The germline V gene encodes CDR1 MNHEY and CDR2 SVGEGT. The CDR3 DNA follows: TGTGCCAGCAGTTACTCGACAGTCCACGAGCAGTACTTC. Its protein product is CASSYSTVHEQYF.

The chain recombines TRBV30 with TRBJ2-2; 8 bases line up with TRBD1. Trimming removed 0 bases from V and 5 bases from J; junction bases left unmatched: 11. The CDR3 consists of 17 residues. Germline values: CDR1 GTSNPN, CDR2 SVGIG (reference sequence). CDR3 in amino acids: CAWSVQGGRLRTGELFF. The CDR3 DNA reads TGTGCCTGGAGTGTACAGGGGGGCCGGTTGAGGACCGGGGAGCTGTTTTTT.

The chain uses TRBV7-9 and TRBJ1-4; D is perhaps TRBD1 (5 bases). The CDR3 is 14 amino acids. Trimming cost V 2 bases and J 5 bases, with 9 bases left between them. Germline V gene data show CDR1 as SEHNR and CDR2 as FQNEAQ (reference sequence). The CDR3 loop is CASSLQGRNEKLFF. In DNA, the CDR3 is TGTGCCAGCAGCTTACAGGGTCGGAATGAAAAACTGTTTTTT.

The J gene is TRBJ1-2, the V gene TRBV6-5; 10 bases map to TRBD1. CDR1 and CDR2 from the germline V gene are MNHEY and SVGAGI. With V trimmed by 6 bases and J by 7 bases, 2 bases remained unmatched. The CDR3 consists of 12 residues. CDR3 loop: CASRDRGSGYTF. As DNA, the CDR3 is TGTGCCAGCAGGGACAGGGGGTCTGGCTACACCTTC.